These 27 T cell receptor beta chains originate from one sample sequenced in a study of T cell repertoires in cytomegalovirus infection. MiXCR was run by TCRdb on the reads, yielding one entry per CDR3 protein. The sample has roughly 190,000 distinct CDR3 sequences; roughly 9% are singletons. Sequenced sample: PBMCs. Every receptor here comes from a human donor in good health (CMV status not recorded). Some clones in this sample may be carry-over from other donors' samples.

The chain couples TRBV29-1 to TRBJ1-1; a possible D gene is TRBD1 (5 bases). CDR3 length: 12 residues. CDR1 is SQVTM, CDR2 ANQGSEA, per germline. Trimming removed 4 bases from V and 0 bases from J, with 6 bases in between. The CDR3 region has the DNA TGCAGCGTTGGACAGCTGAACACTGAAGCTTTCTTT. Its translation: CSVGQLNTEAFF.

The chain uses TRBV28 and TRBJ1-4; D is ambiguous. Trimming cost V 6 bases and J 3 bases, with 11 bases left between them. CDR3 length: 14 amino acids. CDR1 is MDHEN and CDR2 is SYDVKM in the germline V gene. This CDR3 reads CASRRGGPNEKLFF. The CDR3 nucleotides are TGTGCCAGCAGGAGAGGTGGGCCTAATGAAAAACTGTTTTTT. The full variable domain, with the rest looked up from reference TRBV28 and TRBJ1-4, is DVKVTQSSRYLVKRTGEKVFLECVQDMDHENMFWYRQDPGLGLRLIYFSYDVKMKEKGDIPEGYSVSREKKERFSLILESASTNQTSMYLCASRRGGPNEKLFFGSGTQLSVL.

Ten or more counts support this clonotype. The V gene is TRBV7-2, the J gene TRBJ2-1, with 8 bases that match TRBD2. Trimming removed 3 bases from V and 5 bases from J; junction bases left unmatched: 6. The CDR3 spans 15 residues. Germline V CDR1 and CDR2: SGHTA, FQGNSA. The CDR3 spells CASSFQRGLNNEQFF. CDR3 nucleotide sequence: TGTGCCAGCAGCTTCCAGCGGGGGCTCAACAATGAGCAGTTCTTC.

At least ten counts were recorded for this clonotype. CDR3 sequence reads: CSARARVPYNSPLHF. For the CDR3, the DNA is TGCAGTGCTAGGGCCAGGGTGCCCTATAATTCACCCCTCCACTTT. The chain recombines TRBV20-1 with TRBJ1-6, with D perhaps TRBD1 (5 bases). V dropped 3 bases and J dropped 2 bases, with 11 bases sitting between them. The CDR3 contains 15 residues. Per germline, CDR1 DFQATT and CDR2 SNEGSKA (reference sequence).

The table lists this clonotype with a few counts. V and J are TRBV5-1 and TRBJ1-6, with D hard to call. Looked up from germline, CDR1 is SGHRS and CDR2 is YFSETQ. V was pared by 0 bases and J by 9 bases, with 10 bases between. The CDR3 is made up of 14 amino acids. The CDR3: CASSLDVSRSPLHF. Written as DNA, the CDR3 is TGCGCCAGCAGCTTGGACGTCTCGCGTTCACCCCTCCACTTT.

This clonotype occurred many times. This chain joins TRBV7-9 and TRBJ2-3; 9 bases fit TRBD2. V was pared by 4 bases and J by 2 bases, with 7 bases of the junction left unmatched. Per germline, CDR1 SEHNR and CDR2 FQNEAQ (reference sequence). The CDR3 has 16 residues. The CDR3 DNA is TGTGCCAGCAGCTGGCTTAGCGGGGGCCCCACAGATACGCAGTATTTT. Translation: CASSWLSGGPTDTQYF.

This clonotype occurred many times. The CDR3 here is CASSSRQGSYEQFF. The CDR3 bases are TGTGCCAGCAGCTCGAGACAGGGTAGCTATGAGCAGTTCTTC. The chain couples TRBV12-3 or TRBV12-4 to TRBJ2-1; 7 bases align to TRBD1. This CDR3 has 14 residues. V shed 6 bases, J shed 8 bases, and the junction held 10 bases outside the gene matches.

There are a few counts of this clonotype. Here the CDR3 reads CASSQQRTSLPYEQYF. For the CDR3, the DNA is TGTGCCAGCAGCCAACAAAGGACCTCTCTGCCCTACGAGCAGTACTTC. The genes are TRBV11-2 and TRBJ2-7; D unresolved. The CDR3 is 16 amino acids. V dropped 5 bases and J dropped 2 bases, with 19 bases sitting between them. Germline V gene sequence: CDR1 SGHAT, CDR2 FQNNGV. Using reference TRBV11-2 and TRBJ2-7 for the parts outside the CDR3, the full variable domain is EAGVAQSPRYKIIEKRQSVAFWCNPISGHATLYWYQQILGQGPKLLIQFQNNGVVDDSQLPKDRFSAERLKGVDSTLKIQPAKLEDSAVYLCASSQQRTSLPYEQYFGPGTRLTVT.

This clonotype turned up a few times. V usage is TRBV7-9 and J usage is TRBJ1-5, with D unclear. The length of the CDR3 is 14 residues. Germline values: CDR1 SEHNR, CDR2 FQNEAQ (reference sequence). Trimming removed 2 bases at V and 5 bases at J, with 10 bases between. The CDR3 DNA reads TGTGCCAGCAGCTTATTGCCTAATGATCAGCCCCAGCATTTT. Amino acid sequence: CASSLLPNDQPQHF.

The sample holds many counts of this clonotype. The CDR3 sequence: CSVLAGGISSYNEQFF. Here the CDR3 DNA reads TGCAGCGTCCTAGCGGGGGGAATAAGCTCCTACAATGAGCAGTTCTTC. The chain uses TRBV29-1 and TRBJ2-1; TRBD2 matches 11 bases. Germline V gives CDR1 SQVTM, CDR2 ANQGSEA. Trimming cost V 6 bases and J 0 bases; bases outside gene matches: 7. This CDR3 region has 16 residues.

In its sample, this clonotype was seen many times. This chain uses TRBV20-1 with TRBJ2-4; 8 bases agree with TRBD2. CDR1 and CDR2 from the germline V gene are DFQATT and SNEGSKA (reference sequence). This CDR3 is 13 amino acids long. The J segment lost 5 bases and the V segment lost 3 bases, leaving 3 bases of the junction unmatched. The CDR3 sequence is CSARETSENIQYF. CDR3 nucleotide sequence: TGCAGTGCTAGGGAGACTAGCGAAAACATTCAGTACTTC.

This clonotype showed up just a few times. This chain joins TRBV7-6 and TRBJ1-4, with D maybe TRBD1 (6 bases). V was clipped by 6 bases and J by 7 bases, with 15 bases between them. The germline gives CDR1 SGHVS, CDR2 FNYEAQ. This CDR3 spans 14 amino acids. This CDR3 reads CASSQGQLSEKLFF. As DNA, the CDR3 is TGTGCCAGCAGTCAAGGACAGTTGAGTGAAAAACTGTTTTTT.

V gene TRBV30 combines with J gene TRBJ2-2; tentative D call: TRBD1 (6 bases). CDR1 is GTSNPN and CDR2 is SVGIG in the germline V gene (reference sequence). Trimming stripped 2 bases from V and 0 bases from J, with 13 bases between. The CDR3 runs 16 residues. CDR3 sequence: CAWSTRTVSNTGELFF. CDR3 in DNA: TGTGCCTGGAGTACTCGGACAGTCTCGAACACCGGGGAGCTGTTTTTT.

The rearrangement links TRBV11-3 to TRBJ2-1; D possibly uses TRBD1 or TRBD2 (5 bases each). Germline V gives CDR1 SGHNT, CDR2 YENEEA. The length of the CDR3 is 14 residues. Trimming left V 0 bases short and J 8 bases short, with 11 bases between. The CDR3 DNA follows: TGTGCCAGCAGCTTAGAAGGCCGGGGCTATGAGCAGTTCTTC. This translates into CASSLEGRGYEQFF.

The sample holds a few counts of this clonotype. V usage is TRBV29-1 and J usage is TRBJ2-1; D gene unclear. Trimming took off 7 bases at V and 9 bases at J, with 13 bases between the two ends. Germline CDR1 and CDR2: SQVTM and ANQGSEA. There are 11 residues in the CDR3. The CDR3 protein is CSGGGDTEQFF. DNA for the CDR3: TGCAGCGGGGGTGGGGATACTGAGCAGTTCTTC.

CDR3 region: CAWSANEKLFF. The CDR3 coding sequence is TGTGCCTGGAGTGCAAATGAAAAACTGTTTTTT. The chain uses TRBV30 and TRBJ1-4; D gene ambiguous. The germline V and J ends were trimmed by 1 base and 5 bases, with 2 bases remaining between them. CDR1 is GTSNPN and CDR2 is SVGIG in the germline V gene (reference sequence). The CDR3 extends over 11 amino acids.

This clonotype has more than one count but fewer than ten. The rearrangement uses TRBV11-2 and TRBJ1-4; D call uncertain. Trimming removed 1 base from V and 5 bases from J, with 8 bases in between. This CDR3 is built from 14 residues. Germline assignment: CDR1 SGHAT and CDR2 FQNNGV. In DNA form, the CDR3 reads TGTGCCAGCAGCTTAGCCCCCCAAAATGAAAAACTGTTTTTT. Its protein product is CASSLAPQNEKLFF.

This clonotype showed up many times. The V and J genes are TRBV7-2 and TRBJ2-6, with 9 bases lining up with TRBD1. The CDR3 totals 19 residues. Germline CDR1 reads SGHTA; CDR2 reads FQGNSA. Trimming cost V 5 bases and J 1 base; bases outside gene matches: 12. The CDR3 DNA follows: TGTGCCAGCAGCCACAGAATTCCGGGACAGGGTTCTGGGGCCAACGTCCTGACTTTC. It encodes CASSHRIPGQGSGANVLTF.

There are many counts of this clonotype. V is TRBV7-8 and J is TRBJ1-6, with TRBD1 as a possible D gene (5 bases). Germline CDR1 and CDR2: SGHVS and FQNEAQ. Trimming shortened V by 4 bases and J by 4 bases, and 11 bases separated the two germline ends. CDR3 length: 15 residues. The CDR3: CASSSSGLYNSPLHF. In DNA, the CDR3 is TGTGCCAGCAGCTCGTCGGGGCTTTATAATTCACCCCTCCACTTT.

This sequence joins TRBV11-3 and TRBJ1-2, with TRBD1 matching 8 bases. Trimming removed 5 bases from V and 4 bases from J; junction bases left unmatched: 12. The CDR3 loop spans 16 amino acids. Germline CDR1 is SGHNT and CDR2 is YENEEA. The chain's CDR3 is CASSLLGDRIFYGYTF. DNA of the CDR3: TGTGCCAGCAGCCTTTTAGGGGACAGGATTTTCTATGGCTACACCTTC.

This chain joins TRBV2 and TRBJ1-3; 10 nucleotides match TRBD1. The CDR3 is 16 residues long. V trimming: 6 bases; J trimming: 2 bases; junction bases outside the gene matches: 7. Germline assignment: CDR1 SNHLY and CDR2 FYNNEI. CDR3 bases: TGTGCCAGCAGCCGGGACAGGGGCTTTGCTGGAAACACCATATATTTT. Residues: CASSRDRGFAGNTIYF.

The table lists this clonotype with many counts. The rearrangement uses TRBV5-4 and TRBJ2-3; D remains ambiguous. V shed 4 bases and J shed 4 bases, with 10 bases lying between them. CDR3 length: 13 amino acids. The germline gives CDR1 SGHNT, CDR2 YYREEE (reference sequence). CDR3 DNA: TGTGCCAGCAGCCCTGTCACTTCAGATACGCAGTATTTT. Its protein product is CASSPVTSDTQYF.

The genes are TRBV30 and TRBJ2-5; D unclear. V gave up 0 bases and J gave up 2 bases, with 7 bases separating them. Germline V CDR1 and CDR2: GTSNPN, SVGIG (reference sequence). The CDR3 is 13 amino acids. DNA for the CDR3: TGTGCCTGGAGTGTAGGCAGTCAAGAGACCCAGTACTTC. It specifies CAWSVGSQETQYF.

This clonotype was seen repeatedly, ten times or more. This chain uses TRBV6-1 with TRBJ2-7, with D perhaps TRBD1 (5 bases). CDR1 is MNHNS and CDR2 is SASEGT in the germline V gene. The V and J ends lost 3 bases and 0 bases respectively, with 9 bases between them. This CDR3 has 14 residues. This CDR3 reads CASSDRASSYEQYF. The CDR3 DNA sequence: TGTGCCAGCAGTGACAGGGCCAGCTCCTACGAGCAGTACTTC.

Concerning this clonotype itself: A much larger clone sits a single nucleotide away, making a read error possible. The chain recombines TRBV3-1 with TRBJ2-2; TRBD2 aligns across 9 bases. CDR1 and CDR2 from the germline V gene are LGHDT and YNNKEL (reference sequence). The CDR3 has 15 amino acids. CDR3 protein: CASSPASGVTGEMFF. The CDR3 region has the DNA TGTGCCAGCAGCCCCGCTAGCGGGGTCACCGGGGAGATGTTTTTT.

This clonotype was counted ten times or more. The V gene is TRBV7-8, the J gene TRBJ2-3, with TRBD1 matching over 11 bases. Trimming cost V 5 bases and J 3 bases; bases outside gene matches: 10. CDR1 and CDR2 from the germline V gene are SGHVS and FQNEAQ. The CDR3 contains 17 residues. The CDR3 sequence is CASSGGQGAHGTDTQYF. CDR3 sequence (DNA): TGTGCCAGCAGCGGAGGACAGGGGGCTCATGGGACAGATACGCAGTATTTT.

Worth noting for this clonotype: At one boundary the junction diverges from the germline segment, which might be a read error. The V and J genes are TRBV6-5 and TRBJ2-1; 8 bases are shared with TRBD2. CDR1 and CDR2 from the germline V gene are MNHEY and SVGAGI. The CDR3 length is 18 residues. CDR3 protein: CASSPGFSGGSSCNEQFF. CDR3 sequence (DNA): TGTGCCAGCAGCCCCGGGTTTTCGGGAGGGAGCTCCTGCAATGAGCAGTTCTTC.